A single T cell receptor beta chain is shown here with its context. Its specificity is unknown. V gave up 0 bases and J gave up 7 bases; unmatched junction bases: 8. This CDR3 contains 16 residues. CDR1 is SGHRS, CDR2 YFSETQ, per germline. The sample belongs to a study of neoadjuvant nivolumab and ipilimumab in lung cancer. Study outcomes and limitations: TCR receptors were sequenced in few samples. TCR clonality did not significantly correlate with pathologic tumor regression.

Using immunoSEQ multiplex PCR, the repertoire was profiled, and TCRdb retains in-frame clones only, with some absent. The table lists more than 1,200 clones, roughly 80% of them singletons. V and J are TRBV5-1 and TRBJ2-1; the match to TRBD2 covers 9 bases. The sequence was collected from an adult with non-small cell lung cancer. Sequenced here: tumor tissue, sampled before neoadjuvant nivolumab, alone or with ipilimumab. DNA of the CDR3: TGCGCCAGCAGCTTGGACGGCGGGAGGGCCAAAAATGAGCAGTTCTTC. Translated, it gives CASSLDGGRAKNEQFF.